Presented here are 15 T cell receptor beta chains from one specimen sequenced in a study of cytomegalovirus exposure and HLA in healthy donors. The PCR employed 60 Vbeta primers together with 13 Jbeta primers. Produced via immunoSEQ multiplex PCR; TCRdb's table is partial and in-frame only. The sample table includes approximately 200,000 clones. The sequencing sample was made of PBMCs. The receptor set was obtained from a boy aged 5-17 years in good health and CMV-seronegative.

For the CDR3, the DNA is TGTGCCAGTAAAGATAGTAGCGGGAGTTACGAGCAGTACTTC. Residues: CASKDSSGSYEQYF. V is TRBV19 and J is TRBJ2-7, with TRBD2 matching 9 bases. This CDR3 comprises 14 residues. From germline, CDR1 is LNHDA and CDR2 SQIVND (reference sequence). V lost 7 bases to trimming and J lost 4 bases; unmatched junction nucleotides: 8.

The V gene is TRBV7-3, the J gene TRBJ2-2, with a weak D call TRBD1 (6 bases). The CDR3 runs 16 residues. CDR1 and CDR2 from the germline V gene are SGHTA and FQGTGA. The V and J ends lost 4 bases and 6 bases respectively, with 18 bases between them. The CDR3 loop is CASSSLGQGKAGELFF. CDR3 DNA sequence: TGTGCCAGCAGCTCTCTAGGGCAGGGGAAGGCCGGGGAGCTGTTTTTT.

The V and J genes are TRBV6-5 and TRBJ1-1; no firm D call. The V gene lost 5 bases and the J gene lost 6 bases, with 7 bases spanning the gap. The CDR3 runs to 11 residues. Per the germline V gene, CDR1 is MNHEY and CDR2 is SVGAGI. CDR3 region: CASSMGAEAFF. DNA for the CDR3: TGTGCCAGCAGTATGGGCGCTGAAGCTTTCTTT.

The genes are TRBV6-5 and TRBJ2-7; TRBD1 matches 8 bases. Unmatched junction bases numbered 1, after V lost 2 bases and J lost 4 bases. CDR3 size: 13 residues. CDR1 MNHEY and CDR2 SVGAGI come from the germline V gene. The CDR3 is CASSYGTGYEQYF. The CDR3 DNA reads as TGTGCCAGCAGTTACGGGACAGGATACGAGCAGTACTTC.

The chain couples TRBV18 to TRBJ2-2; 8 bases map to TRBD1. V lost 3 bases, J lost 4 bases, and 4 bases stayed unmatched. This CDR3 contains 15 residues. CDR1 KGHSH and CDR2 LQKENI come from the germline V gene. DNA of the CDR3: TGTGCCAGCTCACCCGGGACAGGACCCACCGGGGAGCTGTTTTTT. As protein: CASSPGTGPTGELFF.

The CDR3 DNA is TGTGCCCTCAGCGGGAGGGGCGCGGGGGATGAGCAGTACTTC. Translated: CALSGRGAGDEQYF. J is TRBJ2-7 and V is TRBV5-4, with 10 nucleotides matching TRBD2. This CDR3 contains 14 residues. V shed 10 bases, J shed 7 bases, and the junction held 14 bases outside the gene matches. Germline CDR1 SGHNT, CDR2 YYREEE (reference sequence).

This sequence joins TRBV7-8 and TRBJ1-1; D is perhaps TRBD1 (5 bases). CDR1 is SGHVS, CDR2 FQNEAQ, per germline. The CDR3 is 15 amino acids. Trimming shortened V by 3 bases and J by 4 bases, and 15 bases separated the two germline ends. The DNA for the CDR3 is TGTGCCAGCAGCTTGGAGGGACCGAGGGGCACTGAAGCTTTCTTT. This sequence encodes CASSLEGPRGTEAFF. Filled out from reference TRBV7-8 and TRBJ1-1, the complete variable domain reads GAGVSQSPRYKVAKRGQDVALRCDPISGHVSLFWYQQALGQGPEFLTYFQNEAQLDKSGLPSDRFFAERPEGSVSTLKIQRTQQEDSAVYLCASSLEGPRGTEAFFGQGTRLTVV.

The chain joins TRBV15 to TRBJ2-3; TRBD1 agrees at 7 bases. Unmatched junction bases numbered 9, after V lost 8 bases and J lost 7 bases. Germline V CDR1 and CDR2: LNHNV, YYDKDF (reference sequence). The CDR3 length is 13 residues. The CDR3 protein is CATRSGGRYTQYF. DNA for the CDR3: TGTGCCACCCGGTCAGGGGGACGGTATACGCAGTATTTT.

The V call is TRBV5-1, the J call TRBJ1-2; D uncertain. V lost 6 bases and J 4 bases, leaving 19 bases between the germline ends. Germline V gene lookup returns CDR1 SGHRS and CDR2 YFSETQ. CDR3 length equals 15 residues. The CDR3 reads CASNPGSDRTYGYTF. CDR3 bases: TGCGCCAGCAACCCGGGGTCCGATCGCACCTATGGCTACACCTTC.

This chain connects TRBV6-6 to TRBJ1-3; no definite D call. The CDR3 totals 15 residues. Germline V lookup: CDR1 MNHNY, CDR2 SVGAGI (reference sequence). V shed 7 bases and J shed 0 bases, with 13 bases lying between them. The CDR3 bases are TGTGCCAGCATCCCCGCCGGGAGCTCTGGAAACACCATATATTTT. As protein: CASIPAGSSGNTIYF.

The J gene is TRBJ2-7, the V gene TRBV15, with 9 bases lining up with TRBD1. V shed 8 bases and J 2 bases; nucleotides not matched to a gene: 7. The CDR3 consists of 14 residues. Germline values: CDR1 LNHNV, CDR2 YYDKDF (reference sequence). The CDR3 loop is CATRGQGSPYEQYF. For the CDR3, the DNA is TGTGCCACCCGAGGACAGGGGTCTCCCTACGAGCAGTACTTC. Filled out from reference TRBV15 and TRBJ2-7, the complete variable domain reads DAMVIQNPRYQVTQFGKPVTLSCSQTLNHNVMYWYQQKSSQAPKLLFHYYDKDFNNEADTPDNFQSRRPNTSFCFLDIRSPGLGDTAMYLCATRGQGSPYEQYFGPGTRLTVT.

The rearrangement uses TRBV5-5 and TRBJ1-6, with D tentatively TRBD1 (5 bases). This CDR3 is built from 15 residues. Between the trimmed V and J ends, which lost 4 bases and 2 bases, there was a span of 10 bases. The germline V gene has CDR1 SGHKS and CDR2 YYEKEE (reference sequence). The CDR3 DNA is TGTGCCAGCAGCGCCCAGGGCCCCTATAATTCACCCCTCCACTTT. It translates to CASSAQGPYNSPLHF.

The chain joins TRBV15 to TRBJ2-3; 9 bases fit TRBD1. CDR1 is LNHNV and CDR2 is YYDKDF in the germline V gene (reference sequence). V lost 3 bases to trimming and J lost 2 bases; unmatched junction nucleotides: 9. The CDR3 loop spans 17 amino acids. DNA for the CDR3: TGTGCCACCAGCAGGAGAGGGGGACAGGGCTACACAGATACGCAGTATTTT. As protein: CATSRRGGQGYTDTQYF.

V is TRBV7-2 and J is TRBJ1-1, with D perhaps TRBD1 (5 bases). V lost 3 bases and J 2 bases, leaving 10 bases between the germline ends. The CDR3 covers 14 residues. CDR1 is SGHTA and CDR2 is FQGNSA in the germline V gene. The DNA for the CDR3 is TGTGCCAGCAGCTTCCCCAGGGCCAACACTGAAGCTTTCTTT. Protein product: CASSFPRANTEAFF.

CDR3 DNA sequence: TGTGCCAGCTCACCACCCTTTTCGTCCACTGAAGCTTTCTTT. Protein product: CASSPPFSSTEAFF. The chain uses TRBV18 and TRBJ1-1; D gene ambiguous. From germline, CDR1 is KGHSH and CDR2 LQKENI. The CDR3 contains 14 residues. Trimming shortened V by 0 bases and J by 4 bases, and 9 bases separated the two germline ends.